The clone carrying this T cell receptor beta chain came up once. This sample is drawn from a study of blood T cells in healthy people across ages. A second PCR of about 6 to 12 cycles used a sample-barcoded 5' primer and a J-beta primer mix. TCRdb fed the 5' RACE reads into MiXCR, producing one record per CDR3 protein. The top ten hold 20% to 25% of the sample, which has about 970,000 distinct CDR3 sequences, roughly half seen once. The sequence was obtained from a woman aged 60-75 years in good health. Sequenced input: blood.

The DNA for the CDR3 is TGTGCCAGTAGTATTTATGGGAGCCCGACATCTGAAAAACTGTTTTTT. Residues: CASSIYGSPTSEKLFF. The V gene is TRBV19, the J gene TRBJ1-4; D is undetermined. CDR1 is LNHDA and CDR2 is SQIVND in the germline V gene (reference sequence). CDR3 length: 16 residues. V gave up 3 bases and J gave up 7 bases, with 18 bases separating them.